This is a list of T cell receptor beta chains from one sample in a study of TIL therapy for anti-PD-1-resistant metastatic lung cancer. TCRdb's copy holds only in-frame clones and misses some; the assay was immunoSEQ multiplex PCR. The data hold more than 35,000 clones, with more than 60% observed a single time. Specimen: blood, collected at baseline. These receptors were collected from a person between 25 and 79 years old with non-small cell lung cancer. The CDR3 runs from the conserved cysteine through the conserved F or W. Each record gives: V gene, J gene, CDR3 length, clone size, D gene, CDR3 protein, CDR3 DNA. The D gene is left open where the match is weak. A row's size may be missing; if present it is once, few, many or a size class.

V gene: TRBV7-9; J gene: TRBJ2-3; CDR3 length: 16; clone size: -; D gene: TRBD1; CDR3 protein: CASSRTGGKGTDTQYF; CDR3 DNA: TGTGCCAGCAGCCGGACAGGGGGCAAGGGCACAGATACGCAGTATTTT
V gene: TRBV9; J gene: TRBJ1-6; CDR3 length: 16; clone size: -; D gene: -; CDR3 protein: CASSVGGSSYNSPLHF; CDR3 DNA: TGTGCCAGCAGCGTGGGGGGGAGCTCCTATAATTCACCCCTCCACTTT
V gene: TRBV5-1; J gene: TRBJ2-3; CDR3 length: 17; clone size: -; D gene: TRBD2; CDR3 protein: CASSMGLAGPITDTQYF; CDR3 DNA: TGCGCCAGCAGCATGGGACTAGCGGGGCCGATCACAGATACGCAGTATTTT
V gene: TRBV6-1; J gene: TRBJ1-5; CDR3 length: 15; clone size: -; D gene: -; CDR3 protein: CASSEGGYSNQPQHF; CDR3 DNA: TGTGCCAGCAGTGAAGGAGGGTATAGCAATCAGCCCCAGCATTTT
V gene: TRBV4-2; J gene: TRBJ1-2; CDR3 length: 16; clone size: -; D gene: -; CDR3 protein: CASSQDRQTPNYGYTF; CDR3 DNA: TGTGCCAGCAGCCAAGATCGCCAAACCCCGAACTATGGCTACACCTTC
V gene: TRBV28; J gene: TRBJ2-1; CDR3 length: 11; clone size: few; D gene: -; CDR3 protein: CASSLFPEQFF; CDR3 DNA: TGTGCCAGCAGTTTATTCCCAGAGCAGTTCTTC
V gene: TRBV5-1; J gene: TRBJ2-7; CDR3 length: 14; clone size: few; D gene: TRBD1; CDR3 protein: CASSRDRGSYEQYF; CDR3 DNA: TGCGCCAGCAGCAGGGACAGGGGCTCCTACGAGCAGTACTTC
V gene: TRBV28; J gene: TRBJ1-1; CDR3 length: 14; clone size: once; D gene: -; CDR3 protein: CASSFPLLHTEAFF; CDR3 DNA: TGTGCCAGCAGTTTCCCTTTGCTCCACACTGAAGCTTTCTTT
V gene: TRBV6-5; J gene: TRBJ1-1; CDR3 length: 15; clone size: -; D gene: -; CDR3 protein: CASSYAKVVNTEAFF; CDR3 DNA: TGTGCCAGCAGTTACGCAAAAGTGGTGAACACTGAAGCTTTCTTT
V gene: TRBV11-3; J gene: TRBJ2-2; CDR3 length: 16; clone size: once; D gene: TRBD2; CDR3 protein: CASSLGLATNTGELFF; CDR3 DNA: TGTGCCAGCAGCTTGGGACTAGCGACGAACACCGGGGAGCTGTTTTTT
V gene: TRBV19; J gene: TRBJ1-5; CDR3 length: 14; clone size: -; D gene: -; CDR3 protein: CASSPRRSNQPQHF; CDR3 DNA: TGTGCCAGTAGTCCCCGGCGTAGCAATCAGCCCCAGCATTTT
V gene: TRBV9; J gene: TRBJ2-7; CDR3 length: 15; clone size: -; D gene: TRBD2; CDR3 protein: CASSVSGGAVYEQYF; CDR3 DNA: TGTGCCAGCAGCGTTAGCGGGGGGGCCGTCTACGAGCAGTACTTC
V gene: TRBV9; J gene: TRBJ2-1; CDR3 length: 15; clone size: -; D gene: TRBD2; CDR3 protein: CASSGSGGRYNEQFF; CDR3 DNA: TGTGCCAGCAGCGGTAGCGGGGGGCGCTACAATGAGCAGTTCTTC
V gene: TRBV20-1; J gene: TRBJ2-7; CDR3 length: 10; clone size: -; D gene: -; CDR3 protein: CSAPGNEQYF; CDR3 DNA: TGCAGTGCTCCAGGGAACGAGCAGTACTTC
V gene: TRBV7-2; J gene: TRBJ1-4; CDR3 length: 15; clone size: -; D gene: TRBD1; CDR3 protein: CASSSWDRGSEKLFF; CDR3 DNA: TGTGCCAGCAGCTCCTGGGACAGGGGGAGTGAAAAACTGTTTTTT
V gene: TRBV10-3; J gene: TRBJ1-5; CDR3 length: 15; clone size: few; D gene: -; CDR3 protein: CAISDSGASNQPQHF; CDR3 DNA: TGTGCCATCAGTGATTCGGGAGCTAGCAATCAGCCCCAGCATTTT
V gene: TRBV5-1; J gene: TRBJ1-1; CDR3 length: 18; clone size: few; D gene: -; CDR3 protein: CASSLRTPNSLMNTEAFF; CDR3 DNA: TGCGCCAGCAGCTTGAGGACACCCAATTCCCTTATGAACACTGAAGCTTTCTTT
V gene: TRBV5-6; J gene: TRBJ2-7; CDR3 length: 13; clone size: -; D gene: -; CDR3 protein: CASRAYGSSEQYF; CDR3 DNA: TGTGCCAGCAGGGCCTATGGGTCCAGCGAGCAGTACTTC
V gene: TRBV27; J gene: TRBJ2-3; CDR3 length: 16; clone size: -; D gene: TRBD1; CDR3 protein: CASSLSTRGSGDTQYF; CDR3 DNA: TGTGCCAGCAGTTTATCCACCAGGGGGTCGGGAGATACGCAGTATTTT
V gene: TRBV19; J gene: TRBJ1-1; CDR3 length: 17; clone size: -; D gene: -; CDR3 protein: CASSMGRAYGMNTEAFF; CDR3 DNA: TGTGCCAGTAGTATGGGTAGGGCCTATGGAATGAACACTGAAGCTTTCTTT
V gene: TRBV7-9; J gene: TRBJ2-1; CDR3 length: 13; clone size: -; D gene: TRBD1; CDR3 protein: CASRGQVVNEQFF; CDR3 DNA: TGTGCCAGCAGGGGACAGGTTGTGAATGAGCAGTTCTTC
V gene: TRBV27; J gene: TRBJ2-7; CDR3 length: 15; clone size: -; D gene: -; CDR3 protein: CASSFVGAGIPEQYF; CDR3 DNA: TGTGCCAGCAGTTTTGTCGGCGCAGGGATTCCCGAGCAGTACTTC
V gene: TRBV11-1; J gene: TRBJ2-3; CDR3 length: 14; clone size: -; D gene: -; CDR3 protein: CASSLVLRTDTQYF; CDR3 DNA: TGTGCCAGCAGCTTAGTTTTGAGGACAGATACGCAGTATTTT
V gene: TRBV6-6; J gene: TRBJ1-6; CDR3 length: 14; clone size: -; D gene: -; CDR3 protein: CASSSTPYNSPLHF; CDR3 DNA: TGTGCCAGCAGTTCGACACCGTATAATTCACCCCTCCACTTT